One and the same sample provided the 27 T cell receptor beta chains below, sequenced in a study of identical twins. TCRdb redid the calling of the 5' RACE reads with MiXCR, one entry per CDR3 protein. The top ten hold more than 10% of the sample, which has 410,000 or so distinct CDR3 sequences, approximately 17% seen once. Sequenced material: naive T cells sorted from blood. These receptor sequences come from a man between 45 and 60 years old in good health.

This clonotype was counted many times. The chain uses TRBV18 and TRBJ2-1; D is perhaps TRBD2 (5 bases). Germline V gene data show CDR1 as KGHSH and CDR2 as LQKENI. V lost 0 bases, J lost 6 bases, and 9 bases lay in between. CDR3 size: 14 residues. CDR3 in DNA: TGTGCCAGCTCACCACCGGCTAGCATCAATGAGCAGTTCTTC. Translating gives CASSPPASINEQFF.

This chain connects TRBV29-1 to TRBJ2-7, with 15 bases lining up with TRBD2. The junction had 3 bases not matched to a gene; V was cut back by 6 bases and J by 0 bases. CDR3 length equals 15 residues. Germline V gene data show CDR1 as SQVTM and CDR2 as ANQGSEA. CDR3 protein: CSVGLAGGSSYEQYF. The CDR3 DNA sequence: TGCAGCGTCGGACTAGCGGGGGGGAGCTCCTACGAGCAGTACTTC.

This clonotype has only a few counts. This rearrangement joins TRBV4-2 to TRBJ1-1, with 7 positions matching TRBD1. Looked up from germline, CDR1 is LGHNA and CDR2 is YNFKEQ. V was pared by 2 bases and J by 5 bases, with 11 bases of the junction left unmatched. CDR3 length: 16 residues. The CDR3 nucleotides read TGTGCCAGCAGCCAAAGGCGACAGGGAATAGGGACTGAAGCTTTCTTT. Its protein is CASSQRRQGIGTEAFF.

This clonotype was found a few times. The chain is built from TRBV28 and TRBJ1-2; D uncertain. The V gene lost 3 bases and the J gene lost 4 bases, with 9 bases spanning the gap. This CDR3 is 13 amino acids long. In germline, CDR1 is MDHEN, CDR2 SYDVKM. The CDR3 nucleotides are TGTGCCAGCAGTTTTGCAGTAATCTATGGCTACACCTTC. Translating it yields CASSFAVIYGYTF.

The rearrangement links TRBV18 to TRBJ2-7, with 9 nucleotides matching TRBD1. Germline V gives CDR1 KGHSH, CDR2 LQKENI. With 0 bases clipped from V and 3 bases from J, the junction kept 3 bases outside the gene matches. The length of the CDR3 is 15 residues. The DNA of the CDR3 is TGTGCCAGCTCACCACCGGACAGGGGAGGCTACGAGCAGTACTTC. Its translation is CASSPPDRGGYEQYF.

The CDR3 DNA sequence: TGTGCCAGCAGTGAACAGGTTCAAGAGACCCAGTACTTC. It encodes CASSEQVQETQYF. V gene TRBV2 combines with J gene TRBJ2-5; no clear D. The V gene lost 2 bases and the J gene lost 2 bases, with 6 bases spanning the gap. Germline V gene data show CDR1 as SNHLY and CDR2 as FYNNEI. The CDR3 has 13 amino acids. Using reference TRBV2 and TRBJ2-5 for the parts outside the CDR3, the full variable domain is EPEVTQTPSHQVTQMGQEVILRCVPISNHLYFYWYRQILGQKVEFLVSFYNNEISEKSEIFDDQFSVERPDGSNFTLKIRSTKLEDSAMYFCASSEQVQETQYFGPGTRLLVL.

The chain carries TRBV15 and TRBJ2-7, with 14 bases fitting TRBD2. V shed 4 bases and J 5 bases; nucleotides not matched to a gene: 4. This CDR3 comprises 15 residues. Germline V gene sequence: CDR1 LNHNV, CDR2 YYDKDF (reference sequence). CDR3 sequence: CATSIGTSGGNEQYF. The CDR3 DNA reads TGTGCCACCAGCATTGGGACTAGCGGGGGCAACGAGCAGTACTTC.

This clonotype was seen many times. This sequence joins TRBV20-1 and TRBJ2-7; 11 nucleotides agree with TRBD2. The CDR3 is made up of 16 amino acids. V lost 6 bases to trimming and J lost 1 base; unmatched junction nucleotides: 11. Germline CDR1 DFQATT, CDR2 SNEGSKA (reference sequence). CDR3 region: CSASEVASGGSYEQYF. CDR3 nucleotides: TGCAGTGCGAGCGAGGTGGCTAGCGGGGGGTCCTACGAGCAGTACTTC.

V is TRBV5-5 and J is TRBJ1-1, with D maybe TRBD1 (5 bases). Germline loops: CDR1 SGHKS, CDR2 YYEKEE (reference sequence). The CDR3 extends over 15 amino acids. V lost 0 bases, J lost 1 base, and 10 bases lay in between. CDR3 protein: CASSLGDSGNTEAFF. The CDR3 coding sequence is TGTGCCAGCAGCTTGGGTGACAGTGGGAACACTGAAGCTTTCTTT.

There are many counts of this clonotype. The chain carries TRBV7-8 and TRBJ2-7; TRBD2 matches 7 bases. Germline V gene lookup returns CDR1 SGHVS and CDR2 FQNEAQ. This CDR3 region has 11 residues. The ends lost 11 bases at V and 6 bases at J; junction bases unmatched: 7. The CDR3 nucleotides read TGTGCCGGCGGGTTAGCGGGCGAGCAGTACTTC. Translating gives CAGGLAGEQYF. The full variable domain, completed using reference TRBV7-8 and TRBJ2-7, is GAGVSQSPRYKVAKRGQDVALRCDPISGHVSLFWYQQALGQGPEFLTYFQNEAQLDKSGLPSDRFFAERPEGSVSTLKIQRTQQEDSAVYLCAGGLAGEQYFGPGTRLTVT.

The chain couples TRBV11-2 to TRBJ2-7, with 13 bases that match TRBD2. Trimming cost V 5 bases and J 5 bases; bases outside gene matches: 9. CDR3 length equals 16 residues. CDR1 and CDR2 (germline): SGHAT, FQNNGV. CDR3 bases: TGTGCCAGCAGCCAAGGACTAGCGGGAGTGGCCCACGAGCAGTACTTC. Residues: CASSQGLAGVAHEQYF.

CDR3 amino acids: CASSELTGPLEKLFF. For the CDR3, the DNA is TGTGCCAGCAGCGAGCTGACAGGGCCTCTTGAAAAACTGTTTTTT. The V and J genes are TRBV7-2 and TRBJ1-4; the match to TRBD1 covers 7 bases. Germline assignment: CDR1 SGHTA and CDR2 FQGNSA. This CDR3 has 15 residues. The V segment lost 5 bases and the J segment 7 bases; nucleotides outside the gene matches: 10. The entire variable domain, with the rest obtained from reference TRBV7-2 and TRBJ1-4, is as follows: GAGVSQSPSNKVTEKGKDVELRCDPISGHTALYWYRQSLGQGLEFLIYFQGNSAPDKSGLPSDRFSAERTGGSVSTLTIQRTQQEDSAVYLCASSELTGPLEKLFFGSGTQLSVL.

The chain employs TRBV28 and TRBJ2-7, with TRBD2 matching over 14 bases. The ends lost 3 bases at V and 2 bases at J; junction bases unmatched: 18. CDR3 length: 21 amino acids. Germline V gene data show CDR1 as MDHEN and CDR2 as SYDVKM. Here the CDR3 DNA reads TGTGCCAGCAGTTTTCCCTCACGGGACAGCGAGGGACTAGCGGGAGCCTACGAGCAGTACTTC. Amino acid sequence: CASSFPSRDSEGLAGAYEQYF.

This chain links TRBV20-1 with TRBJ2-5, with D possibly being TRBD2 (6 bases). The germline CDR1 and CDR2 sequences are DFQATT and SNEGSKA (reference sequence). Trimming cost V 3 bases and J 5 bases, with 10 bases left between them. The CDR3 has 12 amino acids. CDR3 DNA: TGCAGTGCTAGCGGGGGAAGGGAGACCCAGTACTTC. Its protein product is CSASGGRETQYF.

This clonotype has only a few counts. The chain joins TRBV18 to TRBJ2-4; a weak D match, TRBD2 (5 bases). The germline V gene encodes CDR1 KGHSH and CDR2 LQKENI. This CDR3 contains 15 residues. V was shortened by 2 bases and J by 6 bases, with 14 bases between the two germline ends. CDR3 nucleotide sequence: TGTGCCAGCTCACCATCTGGGAGAGGTCGAAACATTCAGTACTTC. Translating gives CASSPSGRGRNIQYF.

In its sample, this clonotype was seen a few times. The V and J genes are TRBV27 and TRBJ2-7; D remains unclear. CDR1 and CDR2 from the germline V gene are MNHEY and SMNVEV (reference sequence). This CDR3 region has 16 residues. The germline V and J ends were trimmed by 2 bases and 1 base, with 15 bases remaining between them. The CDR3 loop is CASSLEGSVRSYEQYF. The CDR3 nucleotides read TGTGCCAGCAGTTTAGAAGGAAGCGTCAGATCCTACGAGCAGTACTTC.

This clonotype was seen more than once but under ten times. Here the CDR3 DNA reads TGCAGCGGAGCGGGAGGCTCTAGCACAGATACGCAGTATTTT. Protein product: CSGAGGSSTDTQYF. V gene TRBV20-1 combines with J gene TRBJ2-3; 9 bases are shared with TRBD2. The CDR3 runs to 14 residues. CDR1 and CDR2 (germline): DFQATT, SNEGSKA (reference sequence).

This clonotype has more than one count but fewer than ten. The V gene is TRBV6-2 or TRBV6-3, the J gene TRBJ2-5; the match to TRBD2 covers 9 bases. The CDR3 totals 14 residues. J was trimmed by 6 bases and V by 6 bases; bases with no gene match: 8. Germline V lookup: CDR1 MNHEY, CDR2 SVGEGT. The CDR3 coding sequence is TGTGCCAGCAGAGTGGCGGGGGGGCAAAAGACCCAGTACTTC. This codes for CASRVAGGQKTQYF.

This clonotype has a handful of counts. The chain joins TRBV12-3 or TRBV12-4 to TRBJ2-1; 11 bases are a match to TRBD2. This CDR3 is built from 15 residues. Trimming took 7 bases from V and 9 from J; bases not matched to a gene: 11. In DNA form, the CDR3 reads TGTGCCAGCACCTTAGCGGGGGGGCCAAAGATTGAGCAGTTCTTC. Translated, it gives CASTLAGGPKIEQFF.

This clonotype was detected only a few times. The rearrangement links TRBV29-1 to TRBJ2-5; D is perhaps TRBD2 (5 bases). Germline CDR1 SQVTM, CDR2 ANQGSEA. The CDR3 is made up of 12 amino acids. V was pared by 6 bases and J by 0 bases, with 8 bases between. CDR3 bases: TGCAGCGTCAGGACTCACCAAGAGACCCAGTACTTC. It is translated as CSVRTHQETQYF.

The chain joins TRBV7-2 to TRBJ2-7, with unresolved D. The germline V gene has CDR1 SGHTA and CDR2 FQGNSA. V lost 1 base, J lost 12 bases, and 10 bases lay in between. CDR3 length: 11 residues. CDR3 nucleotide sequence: TGTGCCAGCAGCTTAGGGGTCTGTGGGTACTTC. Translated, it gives CASSLGVCGYF.

CDR3 bases: TGTGTAGGGGCCAGGGGGCAGGATCAGCCCCAGCATTTT. Translating it yields CVGARGQDQPQHF. This rearrangement joins TRBV6-6 to TRBJ1-5; 8 bases match TRBD1. The germline CDR1 and CDR2 sequences are MNHNY and SVGAGI (reference sequence). The CDR3 sequence is 13 residues long.

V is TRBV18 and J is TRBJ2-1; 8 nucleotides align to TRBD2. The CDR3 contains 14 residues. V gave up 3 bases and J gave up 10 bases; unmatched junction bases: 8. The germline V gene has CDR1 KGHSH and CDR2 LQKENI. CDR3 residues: CASSPPPTSGEQFF. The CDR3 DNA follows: TGTGCCAGCTCACCCCCCCCAACTAGCGGAGAGCAGTTCTTC.

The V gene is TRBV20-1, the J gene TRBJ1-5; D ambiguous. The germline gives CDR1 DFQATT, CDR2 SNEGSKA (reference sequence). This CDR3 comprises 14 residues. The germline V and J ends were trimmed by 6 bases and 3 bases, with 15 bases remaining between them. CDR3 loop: CSAPEGNNNQPQHF. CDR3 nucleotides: TGCAGTGCCCCAGAGGGAAATAACAATCAGCCCCAGCATTTT.

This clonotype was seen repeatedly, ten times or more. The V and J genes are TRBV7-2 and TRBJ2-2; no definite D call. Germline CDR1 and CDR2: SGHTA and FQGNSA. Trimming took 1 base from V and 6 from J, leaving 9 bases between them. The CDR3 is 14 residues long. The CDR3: CASSLDLTPGELFF. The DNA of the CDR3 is TGTGCCAGCAGCTTAGACTTGACCCCCGGGGAGCTGTTTTTT.

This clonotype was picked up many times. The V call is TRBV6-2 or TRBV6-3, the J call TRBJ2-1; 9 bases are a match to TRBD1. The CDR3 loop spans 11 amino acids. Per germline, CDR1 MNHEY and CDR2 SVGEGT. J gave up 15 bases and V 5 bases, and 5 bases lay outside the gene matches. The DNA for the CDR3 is TGTGCCAGCAGTCCCGGACAGGGGTTGTTCTTC. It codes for CASSPGQGLFF.

CDR3 bases: TGCAGTGCTAGGAGTACGGGGGCCGGAAAGTGGTTAACTGAAGCTTTCTTT. It specifies CSARSTGAGKWLTEAFF. This rearrangement joins TRBV20-1 to TRBJ1-1, with a tentative D call TRBD1 (6 bases). The CDR3 extends over 17 amino acids. Germline CDR1 is DFQATT and CDR2 is SNEGSKA (reference sequence). Trimming took off 3 bases at V and 5 bases at J, with 25 bases between the two ends.